The 9 T cell receptor beta chains in this list originate from one sample, sequenced in a study of Graves' ophthalmopathy and Graves' hyperthyroidism. CDR3 regions of TCR beta were amplified from RNA transcripts. RT-PCR was first run with HTBI primers, then multiplex PCR in a second round. TCRdb called the multiplex PCR reads again in MiXCR, with one record for every CDR3 protein. This sample has some 200,000 distinct CDR3 sequences, with 25% to 30% found just once. Specimen: peripheral blood. Receptor source: a middle-aged man with Graves' ophthalmopathy.

This clonotype was recorded at least ten times. V gene TRBV6-1 combines with J gene TRBJ1-2; a possible D gene is TRBD1 (6 bases). With 3 bases removed from V and 0 bases from J, the gap between germline ends came to 11 bases. CDR1 MNHNS and CDR2 SASEGT come from the germline V gene. This CDR3 is built from 15 residues. The CDR3 protein is CASSEWGTTNYGYTF. For the CDR3, the DNA is TGTGCCAGCAGTGAGTGGGGGACAACTAACTATGGCTACACCTTC.

This clonotype was observed many times. V gene TRBV6-5 combines with J gene TRBJ1-2; 11 bases agree with TRBD1. Germline V gives CDR1 MNHEY, CDR2 SVGAGI. The CDR3 contains 13 residues. V lost 4 bases to trimming and J lost 8 bases; unmatched junction nucleotides: 3. For the CDR3, the DNA is TGTGCCAGCAGTTTTCGGACAGGGGGCGGCTACACCTTC. It is translated as CASSFRTGGGYTF.

The J gene is TRBJ1-1, the V gene TRBV29-1, with no clear D. CDR3 length: 11 residues. Trimming stripped 7 bases from V and 5 bases from J, with 11 bases between. CDR1 SQVTM and CDR2 ANQGSEA come from the germline V gene. CDR3 sequence (DNA): TGCAGCGCTGTCGACGGGACTGAAGCTTTCTTT. Protein product: CSAVDGTEAFF.

The chain uses TRBV6-1 and TRBJ1-6; D gene ambiguous. The V end was cut by 2 bases, the J end by 10 bases, with 12 bases between. The length of the CDR3 is 14 residues. The germline V gene has CDR1 MNHNS and CDR2 SASEGT. The CDR3 is CASSEPVTASPLHF. The CDR3 nucleotides are TGTGCCAGCAGTGAACCGGTCACGGCCTCACCCCTCCACTTT.

The rearrangement links TRBV11-2 to TRBJ2-4; weak D call: TRBD2 (5 bases). The DNA end is a closer match to TRBJ2-1, so the J assignment may be wrong. Germline CDR1 reads SGHAT; CDR2 reads FQNNGV. The CDR3 consists of 14 residues. CDR3 sequence reads: CASSPSGVRVEQFF. Written as DNA, the CDR3 is TGTGCCAGCAGCCCATCCGGGGTAAGGGTCGAGCAGTTCTTC.

This clonotype has at least ten counts. The chain links TRBV29-1 to TRBJ2-3; tentatively, D is TRBD2 (6 bases). Trimming stripped 5 bases from V and 5 bases from J, with 11 bases between. The CDR3 is made up of 12 amino acids. Germline V gene sequence: CDR1 SQVTM, CDR2 ANQGSEA. CDR3 protein: CSVLGTLDTQYF. The CDR3 DNA is TGCAGCGTTCTCGGGACTTTAGATACGCAGTATTTT.

This rearrangement joins TRBV12-3 or TRBV12-4 to TRBJ2-7, with 15 nucleotides matching TRBD2. The CDR3 extends over 15 amino acids. J gave up 7 bases and V 5 bases, and 6 bases lay outside the gene matches. The CDR3 sequence is CASSGLAGGLREQYF. The CDR3 DNA reads as TGTGCCAGCAGTGGACTAGCGGGAGGGTTGCGGGAGCAGTACTTC.

This clonotype was observed at least ten times. This chain joins TRBV28 and TRBJ2-5; 8 bases are a match to TRBD1. Germline CDR1 and CDR2: MDHEN and SYDVKM. The CDR3 length is 15 residues. V lost 6 bases and J lost 4; bases outside the gene matches: 10. CDR3 bases: TGTGCCAGCAGCTCTCTCGGACAGGGAGTAGAGACCCAGTACTTC. Residues: CASSSLGQGVETQYF.

The rearrangement uses TRBV30 and TRBJ2-2, with D possibly being TRBD2 (6 bases). CDR3 length equals 15 residues. The germline V and J ends were trimmed by 5 bases and 1 base, with 14 bases remaining between them. In germline, CDR1 is GTSNPN, CDR2 SVGIG (reference sequence). The CDR3 region has the DNA TGTGCCTGGCGGAGGGTTAAAGGGAACACCGGGGAGCTGTTTTTT. Translating gives CAWRRVKGNTGELFF. The variable domain in full, completed from reference TRBV30 and TRBJ2-2, reads SQTIHQWPATLVQPVGSPLSLECTVEGTSNPNLYWYRQAAGRGLQLLFYSVGIGQISSEVPQNLSASRPQDRQFILSSKKLLLSDSGFYLCAWRRVKGNTGELFFGEGSRLTVL.